The 16 T cell receptor beta chains below all came from one sample that was sequenced in a study of T and B cells in COVID-19 patients (dated by TCRdb to 2018 to 2020). Sequencing was performed on an Illumina MiSeq. TRB rearrangements were amplified by multiplex PCR with BIOMED2 TRB-A/B primer pools. The public sequencing data were trimmed at Q25 with fastp and processed into clonotypes with MiXCR by TCRdb, which kept only in-frame beta chains. Rows matching on CDR3 protein sequence are summarized as one entry with the most common DNA and genes. The sample records under 10,000 distinct CDR3 sequences, about 28% of which are singletons. The ten most abundant clones make up just over 5.5% of the sample. TRB repertoires were amplified using roughly 220-550 ng of genomic DNA isolated from blood. The sequencing input was blood. The receptors derive from a human donor who had recovered from COVID-19.

By its share, this clonotype is medium-sized. This chain joins TRBV5-4 and TRBJ1-6; 8 positions match TRBD1. Germline lookup yields CDR1 SGHNT and CDR2 YYREEE (reference sequence). With 5 bases clipped from V and 7 bases from J, the junction kept 8 bases outside the gene matches. The CDR3 is made up of 15 amino acids. This CDR3 is CASSMPGQANSPLHF. Here the CDR3 DNA reads TGTGCCAGCAGTATGCCGGGACAGGCGAATTCACCCCTCCACTTT. The full variable domain, its missing parts supplied by reference TRBV5-4 and TRBJ1-6, is ETGVTQSPTHLIKTRGQQVTLRCSSQSGHNTVSWYQQALGQGPQFIFQYYREEENGRGNFPPRFSGLQFPNYSSELNVNALELDDSALYLCASSMPGQANSPLHFGNGTRLTVT.

This clonotype has ten or more counts. This rearrangement joins TRBV6-5 to TRBJ2-3; D is possibly TRBD1 (5 bases). This CDR3 spans 14 amino acids. From germline, CDR1 is MNHEY and CDR2 SVGAGI. V was cut by 8 bases and J by 0 bases, with 12 bases left in between. As DNA, the CDR3 is TGTGCCAGCGGGGAACAGGCGAGCACAGATACGCAGTATTTT. Its protein product is CASGEQASTDTQYF.

The chain carries TRBV6-2 or TRBV6-3 and TRBJ2-1, with D perhaps assigned TRBD1 or TRBD2 (6 bases each). Germline CDR1 and CDR2: MNHEY and SVGEGT. The CDR3 is 14 residues long. Deletions cut 9 bases from V and 6 bases from J, with 18 bases between. CDR3 loop: CASRRGAPLNEQFF. For the CDR3, the DNA is TGTGCCAGTAGGAGGGGGGCCCCTCTCAATGAGCAGTTCTTC.

This chain connects TRBV24-1 to TRBJ2-1, with D possibly being TRBD1 (6 bases). The ends were cut back, 4 bases at V and 5 bases at J, with 14 bases in the middle. Per the germline V gene, CDR1 is KGHDR and CDR2 is SFDVKD. The CDR3 has 15 residues. The CDR3 DNA reads TGTGCCACCAGTGACCCCCGGGACACAAACAATGAGCAGTTCTTC. This encodes CATSDPRDTNNEQFF.

V gene TRBV20-1 combines with J gene TRBJ2-7, with D perhaps given as TRBD1 or TRBD2 (6 bases each). The CDR3 runs 13 residues. Germline CDR1 DFQATT, CDR2 SNEGSKA (reference sequence). Trimming left V 5 bases short and J 5 bases short, with 16 bases between. The CDR3 spells CSAGQRWGDEQYF. CDR3 bases: TGCAGTGCTGGACAGAGGTGGGGGGACGAGCAGTACTTC.

J is TRBJ1-1 and V is TRBV7-6, with 8 bases lining up with TRBD1. After removal of 4 bases from V and 4 bases from J, the junction contained 11 bases not matched to a gene. Germline loops: CDR1 SGHVS, CDR2 FNYEAQ. The CDR3 length is 16 residues. CDR3 protein: CASSSQGARGTTEAFF. The CDR3 coding sequence is TGTGCCAGCAGCTCGCAGGGGGCGCGGGGTACCACTGAAGCTTTCTTT. The full variable domain, completed using reference TRBV7-6 and TRBJ1-1, is GAGVSQSPRYKVTKRGQDVALRCDPISGHVSLYWYRQALGQGPEFLTYFNYEAQQDKSGLPNDRFSAERPEGSISTLTIQRTEQRDSAMYRCASSSQGARGTTEAFFGQGTRLTVV.

This rearrangement joins TRBV19 to TRBJ2-3, with TRBD2 matching over 7 bases. Germline V gives CDR1 LNHDA, CDR2 SQIVND (reference sequence). The CDR3 is 18 residues long. The V segment lost 1 base and the J segment 2 bases; nucleotides outside the gene matches: 12. The CDR3 spells CASSIVSTSEAYTDTQYF. The CDR3 region has the DNA TGTGCCAGTAGTATAGTCTCTACTAGCGAAGCTTACACAGATACGCAGTATTTT.

The chain uses TRBV7-6 and TRBJ1-1; 7 bases map to TRBD1. The CDR3 covers 14 residues. Germline V gives CDR1 SGHVS, CDR2 FNYEAQ. Losses at the gene ends were 5 bases for V and 0 bases for J; bases not matched to a gene: 3. The CDR3 protein is CASSGDRVNTEAFF. The CDR3, as DNA: TGTGCCAGCAGCGGAGACAGGGTGAACACTGAAGCTTTCTTT.

Remarks on this clonotype: One junction end disagrees with the germline gene, perhaps due to a read error. The V gene is TRBV6-4, the J gene TRBJ2-3; the match to TRBD2 covers 16 bases. This CDR3 is built from 17 residues. CDR1 is MRHNA, CDR2 SNTAGT, per germline. The DNA for the CDR3 is TGTGCCATCAGTGGTCCCGGGACTAGCGGGGGGGCAGATACGCAGTATTTT. This sequence encodes CAISGPGTSGGADTQYF.

This clonotype has ten or more counts. The chain uses TRBV6-6 and TRBJ2-1, with D possibly matching TRBD1 (6 bases). The CDR3 contains 15 residues. Germline values: CDR1 MNHNY, CDR2 SVGAGI (reference sequence). Deletions cut 6 bases from V and 0 bases from J, with 12 bases between. The chain's CDR3 is CASRVRDNSYNEQFF. CDR3 nucleotides: TGTGCCAGCAGGGTCCGGGACAACTCCTACAATGAGCAGTTCTTC.

This clonotype is deemed medium-sized (0.01 to 0.1%). The chain employs TRBV29-1 and TRBJ1-2, with D perhaps matching TRBD1 (5 bases). This CDR3 has 20 amino acids. The V gene's germline CDR1 is SQVTM and CDR2 ANQGSEA. Trimming took 0 bases from V and 0 from J, leaving 26 bases between them. As DNA, the CDR3 is TGCAGCGTTGAAGATCAGAGTCAGCGGGGGTATCGATTTTCTAACTATGGCTACACCTTC. Amino acids: CSVEDQSQRGYRFSNYGYTF.

This clonotype is medium-sized (0.01 to 0.1%) within its sample. This chain connects TRBV6-4 to TRBJ2-1; D possibly corresponds to TRBD2 (7 bases). V was cut by 10 bases and J by 2 bases, with 21 bases left in between. CDR3 length equals 16 residues. CDR1 and CDR2 (germline): MRHNA, SNTAGT. The CDR3 DNA sequence: TGTGCCACCTCACAATTAGGCGGGGGCACCTACAATGAGCAGTTCTTC. Its translation is CATSQLGGGTYNEQFF.

The chain is built from TRBV11-1 and TRBJ2-3, with D unclear. CDR3 size: 14 residues. V was pared by 1 base and J by 4 bases, with 9 bases between. Germline loops: CDR1 SGHAT, CDR2 FQDESV (reference sequence). DNA of the CDR3: TGTGCCAGCAGCTTAGTCCAAACGTCAGATACGCAGTATTTT. Translation gives CASSLVQTSDTQYF. Full variable domain (rest looked up from reference TRBV11-1 and TRBJ2-3): EAEVAQSPRYKITEKSQAVAFWCDPISGHATLYWYRQILGQGPELLVQFQDESVVDDSQLPKDRFSAERLKGVDSTLKIQPAELGDSAMYLCASSLVQTSDTQYFGPGTRLTVL.

This clonotype was observed a handful of times. The chain is built from TRBV5-1 and TRBJ2-7; 10 bases map to TRBD1. CDR1 and CDR2 (germline): SGHRS, YFSETQ. The ends lost 4 bases at V and 3 bases at J; junction bases unmatched: 7. The CDR3 sequence is 15 residues long. CDR3 protein: CASSPLGTGDYEQYV. DNA for the CDR3: TGCGCCAGCAGCCCTCTGGGGACAGGGGACTACGAGCAGTACGTC.

Comment on this clonotype: Since a much larger clone is just one base distant, this may be a read error. The V and J genes are TRBV27 and TRBJ1-5, with 8 positions matching TRBD1. V trimming: 4 bases; J trimming: 5 bases; junction bases outside the gene matches: 4. Germline V lookup: CDR1 MNHEY, CDR2 SMNVEV (reference sequence). The CDR3 is made up of 14 amino acids. CDR3 DNA: TGTGCCAGCAGTTCAGGGGGCATATATCAGCCCCAGCATTTT. This codes for CASSSGGIYQPQHF.

The chain combines TRBV12-3 or TRBV12-4 with TRBJ1-2, with TRBD1 as a possible D gene (5 bases). The CDR3 sequence is 12 residues long. Trimming pared 8 bases from V and 4 bases from J, leaving 11 bases between. The CDR3 nucleotides read TGTGCCAGCGTGCGGGGGGGCTATGGCTACACCTTC. It yields the protein CASVRGGYGYTF.